The T cell receptor (beta chain) described here comes from a study of blood T cell repertoires in COVID-19. The wider study: T cells, B-cell-depleted T cells, or PBMCs provided the cDNA or gDNA that served as material.

This CDR3 is 17 amino acids long. The ends were cut back, 3 bases at V and 2 bases at J, with 19 bases in the middle. The V gene's germline CDR1 is SGHRS and CDR2 YFSETQ. Original analysis: Amplification of reference gene primers provided the estimated nucleated cell counts. The method was immunoSEQ multiplex PCR; TCRdb's version includes in-frame clones alone and lacks a portion of them. Clonal size and the V and J genes are those of that table, whereas D and trimming came from the DNA. Of 110,000 or so clones in the sample, roughly 85% were seen once. This receptor was taken from a human donor in a cohort sampled during active COVID-19. The sample consisted of peripheral blood. The V gene is TRBV5-1, the J gene TRBJ2-3; D is perhaps TRBD2 (6 bases). This CDR3 is CASSWPLGPGDTDTQYF. In DNA form, the CDR3 reads TGCGCCAGCAGCTGGCCTTTAGGACCGGGGGACACAGATACGCAGTATTTT.